The entry below gives a single T cell receptor beta chain sequence along with its context. Antigen unknown. The sample belongs to a study of shared clonotypes between healthy human individuals. Study-level points and caveats: The small donor group covered limited genetic and exposure diversity. Investigators collected only blood, and repertoires in tissues likely differ.

Sorted-subset replicate PCRs used 150 to 200 ng of genomic DNA. This amount corresponded to 30,000 to 35,000 T cell genomes. Sequencing used immunoSEQ multiplex PCR; TCRdb keeps in-frame clones, though not all of them. The sample lists roughly 2 million clones, 95% occurring once. The CDR3 runs 16 residues. Germline V gene data show CDR1 as SEHNR and CDR2 as FQNEAQ (reference sequence). V was clipped by 4 bases and J by 4 bases; unmatched bases: 9. Negatively enriched CD4+ T cells were divided by CD45RA into naive and memory. The chain carries TRBV7-9 and TRBJ1-3; TRBD1 aligns across 8 bases. Sample: naive CD4+ T cells sorted from blood. Specified subset: CD45RA+ positively selected. This receptor was obtained from a man aged 18 to 35 in good health. The CDR3 reads CASSSRDRLSGNTIYF. CDR3 coding DNA: TGTGCCAGCAGCTCTCGGGACAGGCTTTCAGGAAACACCATATATTTT.